The 28 T cell receptor beta chains below were found in one sample sequenced in a study of T cell clones after liver transplantation. Some clones are missing from TCRdb's copy, which holds only in-frame ones; the method was immunoSEQ multiplex PCR. Here the sample spans about 24,000 clones, approximately 71% being singletons. Sequenced here: CD4+ T cells from blood, sampled before liver transplant. These receptors originate from a human donor who received a liver transplant.

The rearrangement uses TRBV6-6 and TRBJ2-2; TRBD2 aligns across 7 bases. The V segment lost 7 bases and the J segment 7 bases; nucleotides outside the gene matches: 12. The CDR3 sequence is 15 residues long. Germline V gene data show CDR1 as MNHNY and CDR2 as SVGAGI (reference sequence). CDR3 in amino acids: CASTSGTTTGGELFF. As DNA, the CDR3 is TGTGCCAGCACCTCCGGGACTACCACCGGCGGGGAGCTGTTTTTT.

The CDR3 sequence: CASSSGLAGVTETQYF. The CDR3 coding sequence is TGTGCCAGCAGTTCCGGACTAGCTGGCGTCACGGAGACCCAGTACTTC. This chain joins TRBV6-5 and TRBJ2-5, with 8 bases identical to TRBD2. Germline CDR1 MNHEY, CDR2 SVGAGI. The CDR3 has 16 residues. With V trimmed by 4 bases and J by 5 bases, 12 bases remained unmatched.

This clone was counted between two and nine times. V gene TRBV7-2 combines with J gene TRBJ2-2; the D gene is possibly TRBD2 (5 bases). The CDR3 contains 15 residues. The germline V and J ends were trimmed by 5 bases and 6 bases, with 16 bases remaining between them. Germline V gene data show CDR1 as SGHTA and CDR2 as FQGNSA. This CDR3 reads CASSPILLGAGELFF. CDR3 coding DNA: TGTGCCAGCAGCCCGATCCTCCTCGGGGCCGGGGAGCTGTTTTTT. Looking up the rest from reference TRBV7-2 and TRBJ2-2 gives the full variable domain: GAGVSQSPSNKVTEKGKDVELRCDPISGHTALYWYRQSLGQGLEFLIYFQGNSAPDKSGLPSDRFSAERTGGSVSTLTIQRTQQEDSAVYLCASSPILLGAGELFFGEGSRLTVL.

The chain is built from TRBV11-2 and TRBJ2-1, with TRBD2 as a possible D gene (5 bases). Germline CDR1 SGHAT, CDR2 FQNNGV. V lost 0 bases to trimming and J lost 10 bases, with 10 bases between them. The CDR3 contains 13 residues. The CDR3 nucleotides read TGTGCCAGCAGCTTAGAGAGCGGCGCGGAGCAGTTCTTC. It specifies CASSLESGAEQFF.

The CDR3 region is CASRIPGTGEYEQYF. The DNA for the CDR3 is TGTGCCAGCAGGATACCCGGGACAGGGGAATACGAGCAGTACTTC. The chain employs TRBV2 and TRBJ2-7, with 10 bases aligning to TRBD1. CDR3 length: 15 amino acids. With 6 bases clipped from V and 4 bases from J, the junction kept 9 bases outside the gene matches. Germline V lookup: CDR1 SNHLY, CDR2 FYNNEI.

This sequence joins TRBV9 and TRBJ2-2, with TRBD1 matching 10 bases. CDR1 and CDR2 from the germline V gene are SGDLS and YYNGEE. The CDR3 length is 15 residues. With V trimmed by 3 bases and J by 6 bases, 5 bases remained unmatched. The CDR3 DNA is TGTGCCAGCAGCGCGGGACAGGGGAGAGCCGGGGAGCTGTTTTTT. This gives the protein CASSAGQGRAGELFF.

The V and J genes are TRBV7-5 and TRBJ2-1; no DNA check was done on the table's D call, TRBD2. TRBV7-5 is a pseudogene segment. The length of the CDR3 is 16 residues. CDR3 sequence (DNA): TGTGCCAGCAGCTTATCGGGGACTAGCGCATACAATGAGCAGTTCTTC. The encoded protein is CASSLSGTSAYNEQFF.

V and J are TRBV29-1 and TRBJ2-3; 10 bases fit TRBD2. V gave up 4 bases and J gave up 3 bases; unmatched junction bases: 7. Germline CDR1 and CDR2: SQVTM and ANQGSEA. There are 15 residues in the CDR3. The CDR3 DNA reads TGCAGCGTTGTGGGTAGCGGGGGGTCGACAGATACGCAGTATTTT. Its translation is CSVVGSGGSTDTQYF.

CDR3 region: CASTENTGELFF. The CDR3 DNA follows: TGTGCCAGCACCGAAAACACCGGGGAGCTGTTTTTT. This chain uses TRBV7-2 with TRBJ2-2; D not certain. Trimming stripped 7 bases from V and 2 bases from J, with 5 bases between. The CDR3 covers 12 residues. CDR1 and CDR2 (germline): SGHTA, FQGNSA. Full variable domain (remainder filled in from reference TRBV7-2 and TRBJ2-2): GAGVSQSPSNKVTEKGKDVELRCDPISGHTALYWYRQSLGQGLEFLIYFQGNSAPDKSGLPSDRFSAERTGGSVSTLTIQRTQQEDSAVYLCASTENTGELFFGEGSRLTVL.

For this clone: The germline gene is not matched at one end of the junction; a read error may be the cause. V usage is TRBV4-1 and J usage is TRBJ2-1; 7 bases are shared with TRBD2. Germline V gene lookup returns CDR1 MGHRA and CDR2 YSYEKL. CDR3 length: 13 residues. The chain's CDR3 is CASSQDASGRRIF. CDR3 bases: TGCGCCAGCAGCCAAGATGCGTCCGGGAGGCGCATCTTC.

This clone is medium-sized in the sample. This chain connects TRBV14 to TRBJ2-7; TRBD2 matches 9 bases. Per germline, CDR1 SGHDN and CDR2 FVKESK. This CDR3 is 15 amino acids long. Unmatched junction bases numbered 8, after V lost 2 bases and J lost 6 bases. The CDR3 bases are TGTGCCAGCAGCCAATCGGCGGGGGGGCCGGGCGAGCAGTACTTC. Its protein is CASSQSAGGPGEQYF.

This clone was found a few times. The V call is TRBV4-1, the J call TRBJ1-2; D not certain. Trimming removed 0 bases from V and 8 bases from J, with 10 bases in between. The CDR3 loop spans 13 amino acids. Germline loops: CDR1 MGHRA, CDR2 YSYEKL. CDR3 region: CASSQDFQLGYTF. In DNA form, the CDR3 reads TGCGCCAGCAGCCAAGATTTCCAGCTCGGCTACACCTTC.

The genes are TRBV4-3 and TRBJ2-5, with D perhaps TRBD2 (6 bases). Trimming left V 2 bases short and J 4 bases short, with 14 bases between. This CDR3 is 15 amino acids long. Germline CDR1 reads LGHNA; CDR2 reads YSLEER. Written as DNA, the CDR3 is TGCGCCAGCAGCCAAAATCAGGGACTTTTAGAGACCCAGTACTTC. Translating gives CASSQNQGLLETQYF.

The chain links TRBV19 to TRBJ2-5; tentatively, D is TRBD1 (6 bases). CDR3 length: 15 amino acids. The germline V gene has CDR1 LNHDA and CDR2 SQIVND (reference sequence). V was cut by 1 base and J by 1 base, with 10 bases left in between. CDR3 in amino acids: CASSIATGTQETQYF. CDR3 bases: TGTGCCAGTAGTATAGCTACAGGGACCCAAGAGACCCAGTACTTC.

The chain uses TRBV19 and TRBJ2-5; D not certain. The germline V gene encodes CDR1 LNHDA and CDR2 SQIVND (reference sequence). This CDR3 is built from 13 residues. V was cut by 3 bases and J by 0 bases, with 5 bases left in between. CDR3 in DNA: TGTGCCAGTAGTATGGTCAACCAAGAGACCCAGTACTTC. Its translation: CASSMVNQETQYF.

This clone came up a few times. The CDR3 loop reads CASSLAVRNYGYTF. The CDR3, as DNA: TGTGCCAGCAGCTTGGCCGTCAGGAACTATGGCTACACCTTC. The genes are TRBV5-6 and TRBJ1-2; no firm D call. The germline CDR1 and CDR2 sequences are SGHDT and YYEEEE. Trimming left V 0 bases short and J 2 bases short, with 8 bases between. The CDR3 covers 14 residues.

The CDR3 loop reads CASSSLAGGIETQYF. CDR3 DNA: TGTGCCAGCAGCTCATTAGCGGGGGGGATAGAGACCCAGTACTTC. The chain uses TRBV28 and TRBJ2-5, with 11 positions matching TRBD2. Trimming took 6 bases from V and 4 from J; bases not matched to a gene: 7. Looked up from germline, CDR1 is MDHEN and CDR2 is SYDVKM. The CDR3 spans 15 residues. The full variable domain, rest sourced from reference TRBV28 and TRBJ2-5, is DVKVTQSSRYLVKRTGEKVFLECVQDMDHENMFWYRQDPGLGLRLIYFSYDVKMKEKGDIPEGYSVSREKKERFSLILESASTNQTSMYLCASSSLAGGIETQYFGPGTRLLVL.

The genes are TRBV7-2 and TRBJ2-2, with TRBD1 identical over 7 bases. Germline CDR1 reads SGHTA; CDR2 reads FQGNSA. Trimming removed 2 bases from V and 3 bases from J; junction bases left unmatched: 3. This CDR3 spans 15 amino acids. This CDR3 is CASSLQTGDTGELFF. For the CDR3, the DNA is TGTGCCAGCAGCTTACAAACAGGGGACACCGGGGAGCTGTTTTTT.

The V gene is TRBV27, the J gene TRBJ1-6, with D unclear. Germline V lookup: CDR1 MNHEY, CDR2 SMNVEV (reference sequence). The CDR3 is 15 residues long. Trimming shortened V by 6 bases and J by 0 bases, and 9 bases separated the two germline ends. CDR3 DNA: TGTGCCAGCAGATTTGGGAGCTCCTATAATTCACCCCTCCACTTT. The encoded protein is CASRFGSSYNSPLHF.

The V call is TRBV18, the J call TRBJ1-5; the D is unclear. The ends were cut back, 6 bases at V and 4 bases at J, with 10 bases in the middle. CDR1 and CDR2 (germline): KGHSH, LQKENI. The CDR3 runs to 13 residues. The CDR3 DNA reads TGTGCCAGCTCTTGGGAAACAAATCAGCCCCAGCATTTT. It specifies CASSWETNQPQHF.

The CDR3 region is CASSLEAGNYEQYF. The CDR3 bases are TGTGCCAGCAGCTTAGAGGCCGGGAACTACGAGCAGTACTTC. The chain joins TRBV5-6 to TRBJ2-7; TRBD2 is a possible D gene (5 bases). V lost 2 bases to trimming and J lost 3 bases, with 12 bases between them. Germline CDR1 and CDR2: SGHDT and YYEEEE. The CDR3 length is 14 residues.

The CDR3 loop reads CASSLYFSGRGDEQFF. The CDR3 DNA follows: TGTGCCAGCAGCTTATATTTTAGCGGGAGAGGGGATGAGCAGTTCTTC. V usage is TRBV11-3 and J usage is TRBJ2-1, with 9 positions matching TRBD2. Losses at the gene ends were 2 bases for V and 8 bases for J; bases not matched to a gene: 10. The CDR3 is 16 residues long. In germline, CDR1 is SGHNT, CDR2 YENEEA.

The genes are TRBV11-2 and TRBJ2-1; 11 positions agree with TRBD2. Germline V CDR1 and CDR2: SGHAT, FQNNGV. Losses at the gene ends were 6 bases for V and 15 bases for J; bases not matched to a gene: 4. This CDR3 contains 11 residues. CDR3 loop: CASRTSGNMFF. The CDR3, as DNA: TGTGCCAGCAGGACTAGCGGGAATATGTTCTTC.

The genes are TRBV5-6 and TRBJ2-1; 10 bases are shared with TRBD2. The CDR3 totals 15 residues. V was clipped by 2 bases and J by 3 bases; unmatched bases: 2. Germline CDR1 SGHDT, CDR2 YYEEEE. The CDR3 is CASSFTSGDYNEQFF. CDR3 DNA sequence: TGTGCCAGCAGCTTTACTAGCGGGGACTACAATGAGCAGTTCTTC.

The genes are TRBV7-8 and TRBJ2-1, with a possible D match to TRBD2 (6 bases). Trimming took off 1 base at V and 6 bases at J, with 13 bases between the two ends. This CDR3 is built from 15 residues. The V gene's germline CDR1 is SGHVS and CDR2 FQNEAQ. The CDR3 region has the DNA TGTGCCAGCAGCTTAGAGGGGCTAGCGAGCAATGAGCAGTTCTTC. Translation gives CASSLEGLASNEQFF.

CDR3 bases: TGCGCCAGCAGCTTGGGACAGAGTAGGGATGGCTACACCTTC. Translating gives CASSLGQSRDGYTF. The chain has TRBV5-1 and TRBJ1-2; D is possibly TRBD1 (5 bases). From germline, CDR1 is SGHRS and CDR2 YFSETQ. The V end lost 0 bases, the J end lost 6 bases, and 12 bases lay between the germline ends. This CDR3 spans 14 amino acids.

The chain employs TRBV18 and TRBJ2-4; 9 nucleotides agree with TRBD1. There are 19 residues in the CDR3. Germline V gene sequence: CDR1 KGHSH, CDR2 LQKENI. The V and J ends lost 3 bases and 1 base, in that order; junction bases with no gene match: 13. CDR3 sequence reads: CASSPPGTGIEGAKNIQYF. The CDR3 DNA is TGTGCCAGCTCACCGCCCGGGACAGGGATCGAAGGGGCCAAAAACATTCAGTACTTC.

The V gene is TRBV30, the J gene TRBJ1-3; D gene unclear. V shed 2 bases and J shed 0 bases, with 11 bases lying between them. The CDR3 length is 15 residues. Germline CDR1 reads GTSNPN; CDR2 reads SVGIG (reference sequence). CDR3 nucleotides: TGTGCCTGGAGTTCTCTTGGGCTCTCTGGAAACACCATATATTTT. This translates into CAWSSLGLSGNTIYF.